This T cell receptor beta chain derives from a study of immune cell composition in non-small cell lung cancer. Template was genomic DNA from frozen, unsorted single-cell suspensions. Generated by immunoSEQ multiplex PCR, the TCRdb table keeps only in-frame clones and is missing some. The profile shows 2,500 to 3,000 clones, over 75% of them singletons. Trimming pared 2 bases from V and 0 bases from J, leaving 9 bases between. The germline V gene has CDR1 SGHRS and CDR2 YFSETQ. CDR3 length: 15 amino acids. The same data also went into a second study, on CD4 T cells in lung cancer. That study reports: Neoantigen-specific CD4+ T-cell clones and TCRs were isolated from blood. Tumor and non-adjacent lung came from curative-intent resections for stage I-III non-small cell lung cancer.

The chain is built from TRBV5-1 and TRBJ1-5, with D unresolved. The sequenced sample consisted of lung tumor tissue. The clonotype comes from a human donor with non-small cell lung cancer. The CDR3 loop is CASSFGEYSNQPQHF. The CDR3 DNA reads TGCGCCAGCAGCTTCGGAGAGTATAGCAATCAGCCCCAGCATTTT.